This T cell receptor (beta chain) derives from a study of T cell responses to AZD1222 COVID-19 vaccine listed by TCRdb under 2021. In terms of the full investigation: Because spike-specific TCR depth and breadth did not differ between the two schedules, AZD1222 recipients who got a second dose at roughly 4 weeks were pooled with those who got a second dose at roughly 12 weeks. Trial participants were enrolled by age into subgroups of 18-55, 56-69 and 70-plus years, and around 150, 28 and 57 TCR-sequenced participants, respectively, were included in these subgroups. A total of under 250 trial participants underwent TCR sequencing, of whom about 200 had received two doses of AZD1222 and roughly 26 had received two doses of the MenACWY control vaccine. The paper's findings and limits, for the study overall: Nearly half of unique spike-specific TCRs reportedly recognized epitopes outside regions mutated in the B.1.351 and B.1.1.7 variants. The vaccine-associated CD4 TCRs covered the entire spike protein, and the dominant responses fell in regions 160-218 and 743-854. Because no samples from the day 14 peak response were available, repertoires could be characterized only after the peak T cell response. Most participants were white British and females outnumbered males, and the authors suggested that clonal diversity may have been underestimated. Spike-specific TCR breadth and depth rose significantly after two AZD1222 doses compared with day 0 and with MenACWY recipients. In the small 56-69-year group, the increase in depth fell short of significance, most likely because of low power. Only six or seven AZD1222 recipients were SARS-CoV-2 seropositive at baseline, limiting conclusions about previously exposed vaccinees.

V loses 4 bases, J loses 7 bases, and the germline ends lie 11 bases apart. CDR1 is given as LNHDA and CDR2 as SQIVND, both from the germline V gene (reference sequence). The CDR3 measures 13 amino acids from cysteine to phenylalanine. Left in the record is the CDR3 DNA by itself, 39 bases read in frame from the first base. The CDR3 regions of human TCRbeta chains were subjected to immunosequencing. The published analysis was carried out like this. TCRs in the repertoires were compared against a reference library of SARS-CoV-2-specific TCRs that had been generated with the MIRA antigen-specificity platform. Breadth was defined as the fraction of unique TCRs that were SARS-CoV-2-associated. Depth was defined as the fraction of total T cells that were SARS-CoV-2-associated. Each spike-specific TCR was assigned to its reactive spike region and to a CD4 or CD8 class using the MIRA data. Log10-transformed breadth and depth values were compared by one-way ANOVA with Sidak's multiple comparisons tests. TCRdb holds this immuneACCESS table with in-frame rearrangements only. Some clones are missing; in checked studies, unresolved V genes explain under half, and the rest has no known cause. Clone size and V and J calls were adopted from that table, with D and trimming inferred from the DNA. For this sample there are 150,000 to 200,000 clones; approximately 93% appear just once. The ten top clones hold approximately 0.97% of the sample.

In light of the paper, this sample's time point label describes: baseline before first vaccination. Vaccinee samples were obtained from the UK trials COV001 and COV002, which included a single-blind randomized controlled phase 2/3 trial of AZD1222 (ChAdOx1 nCoV-19) in healthy adults. For TCRbeta chain sequencing, PBMC samples from trial participants were taken at day 0 and at day 28 after the second dose. As to this clone: No antigen is known for it. There are no base qualities to consult, and no much larger clone falls within one base.

The V and J genes are TRBV19 and TRBJ2-1; confidence is insufficient to name the D gene. The TCR was taken from an adult in good health. The material was peripheral blood, obtained on day 0 of AZD1222 vaccination. The DNA is TGTGCCAGTAGTACCTCTGGGCGTAATGAGCAGTTCTTC. It translates to CASSTSGRNEQFF.